The rows below give T cell receptor beta chains drawn from one sample of a study of blood T cell repertoires in COVID-19. Generated by immunoSEQ multiplex PCR, the TCRdb table keeps only in-frame clones and is missing some. The sample records 130,000 or so clones, 65% to 80% being singletons. Sequencing input: peripheral blood. Receptors originate from a man between 50 and 59 years old with acute or convalescent COVID-19. Each CDR3 is given with its conserved first and last residue. The order of the fields is clone size, V gene, CDR3 protein. Part of the rows lack a size; the others show once, few, many or a class for expanded clones.

clone_size: -
v_call: TRBV10-2
cdr3_aa: CASSVGLGTGNTIYF

clone_size: -
v_call: TRBV9
cdr3_aa: CASSVSGGQETQYF

clone_size: -
v_call: TRBV5-6
cdr3_aa: CASSLVPSGGADTQYF

clone_size: -
v_call: TRBV12-5
cdr3_aa: CASGQSSYNSPLHF

clone_size: many
v_call: TRBV4-1
cdr3_aa: CASSQEVTGDSALHF

clone_size: few
v_call: TRBV27
cdr3_aa: CASSVRDRGYNEQFF

clone_size: -
v_call: TRBV2
cdr3_aa: CASGTALSTNEKLFF

clone_size: -
v_call: TRBV29-1
cdr3_aa: CSVQRGGGYETQYF

clone_size: -
v_call: TRBV12-3/TRBV12-4
cdr3_aa: CASTAGSTDTQYF

clone_size: -
v_call: TRBV9
cdr3_aa: CASSVDQQAGETQYF

clone_size: once
v_call: TRBV5-4
cdr3_aa: CASSLLGGGEKLFF

clone_size: few
v_call: TRBV24-1
cdr3_aa: CATSDPLGGAYNEQFF

clone_size: -
v_call: TRBV3-1/TRBV3-2
cdr3_aa: CASSLVGGVRVAKNIQYF

clone_size: once
v_call: TRBV27
cdr3_aa: CASSRQGAAYEQYF

clone_size: -
v_call: TRBV6-5
cdr3_aa: CASQERVYQETQYF